Here is one TCR beta chain with its context. Its antigen specificity is not known. Library preparation was by the immunoSEQ multiplex PCR assay. For the multiplex PCR, a mixture combining 60 forward primers for TCR Vbeta segments and 13 reverse primers for TCR Jbeta segments was used. The CDR3 region of rearranged TCR beta genes was amplified from genomic DNA with a multiplex PCR assay. Amplified TCR beta libraries were sequenced as 87-base-pair reads on the Illumina HiSeq System. The original methods were these. A later analysis counted about 80 million unique TCR beta chains across the 640 or so repertoires, and some 11 million of these chains were shared by at least two donors. To remove PCR and sequencing errors, raw reads were error-corrected and collapsed into unique sequences using a nearest-neighbor algorithm that merged closely related sequences. Alignment of CDR3 sequences to IMGT reference sequences was used to assign V, D and J gene segments. For a sequence to be retained, a match of at least six nucleotides was required to both a V gene segment and a J gene segment. A rearrangement was called productive if the CDR3 had no stop codons and remained in frame with V and J, and every other rearrangement was called non-productive. Following IMGT convention, CDR3 was defined as the stretch from the second conserved V-encoded cysteine to the conserved J-encoded phenylalanine. The earlier analysis of more than 450 of the donors excluded sequences that lacked an unambiguous match to a single V gene segment. In an earlier analysis of some 590 of the donors, a V segment was called functional when productive rearrangements were above 56.7%, and segregating when the standard deviation between donors exceeded 5%. A statistical classification framework was built for diagnosing cytomegalovirus status from the catalog of TCR beta chain sequences. In a later analysis, TCR nucleotide sequences were compared against IMGT/GENE-DB human TR gene sequences so that V and J genes could be assigned. The TCRdist pipeline was used in a later analysis to assign CDR3 sequences and most-parsimonious VDJ recombination scenarios. In a later analysis, every TCR beta chain was defined by the combination of its CDR3 amino acid sequence and its V-gene family, and reads without a unique V-gene family were dropped. To address suspected cross-contamination and a sequencing artifact, a later analysis removed roughly 640 highly shared, low-generation-probability nucleotide sequences. For each public chain, a later analysis derived a clonal expansion index from normalized ranks of inferred template counts within each repertoire. In a later analysis, generation probabilities were computed using a VDJ recombination model fitted to out-of-frame rearrangements, and the results were checked against IGoR. In a later analysis, TCR-TCR, TCR-HLA and TCR-CMV co-occurrence was scored with hypergeometric tests, and a repertoire-size bias correction was applied to TCR pairs. To estimate false discovery rates, a later analysis permuted the HLA or CMV assignments 20 times. In a later analysis, co-occurring TCRs were grouped using DBSCAN, with TCRdist sequence similarity added in when clustering inside HLA-allele-positive subsets. Repertoires with fewer than 30,000 or more than 120,000 public chains were left out of co-occurrence clustering, as were five repertoires with anomalous nucleotide sharing. The table comes from immuneACCESS by way of TCRdb, which keeps in-frame sequences with V and J called. Part of the clones is missing from these tables; in studies checked, under half for an unresolved V gene and the rest for unknown reasons. The V and J calls and clone size are taken from that table; D and trimming were inferred from the DNA. The sample's own table lists about 140,000 clones. 0.96% of the sample is held by the ten biggest clonotypes.

The cohort consisted of some 670 healthy bone marrow donors. All cohort members were sampled while nominally healthy, although unrecorded immune exposures were likely present. The donor tested CMV seronegative and was one of the 352 seronegative cohort members. A peripheral blood sample was provided by each donor, and peripheral blood mononuclear cells were used for TCR beta sequencing. Genomic DNA was extracted from the blood cell samples with the Qiagen DNeasy Blood Extraction Kit. The sample belongs to a study of cytomegalovirus exposure and HLA in healthy donors (dated by TCRdb to about 2017). In the study overall: According to an earlier analysis of several hundred of the donors, about 179 million T cells yielded 100 million or so unique TCR beta sequences and around 300 Gb of sequence data. Approximately 310 gigabases of sequencing data and roughly 90 million unique TCR sequences were included in an early release covering 550 to 800 HLA-typed donors. Of the 398 genotyped donors, 65% to 90% fell in the genetic ancestry cluster associated with self-reported Caucasian donors. The study aimed to test whether cataloging public T cell receptors could reveal signatures of past pathogen exposure. The study used immunosequencing to profile the T cell repertoires of about 670 subjects and linked those repertoires to cytomegalovirus serostatus. In addition to the first cohort of approximately 670 subjects, a separate validation cohort of 130 or so different subjects was used. The study combined high-throughput TCR immunosequencing, statistical association of individual TCRs with disease status, and machine learning to predict cytomegalovirus infection status. To study patterns of TCR occurrence, a later analysis re-analyzed previously published TCR beta repertoires from 700 or so donors and added high-resolution HLA genotyping. The later analysis used no new phenotypic data to find candidate immune exposures, relying instead on TCR beta sequences and their occurrence across donors. An earlier analysis of roughly 580 of the donors used high-throughput TCR beta sequencing to judge whether each TCR beta V gene segment behaved as functional or pseudogenic. Alongside the repertoire data, information on donor age, sex, ethnicity and CMV serostatus was compiled. In a later genetic analysis, genome-wide SNP genotypes for about 60% of the 666 donors were used, and that subset was treated as a discovery cohort. Every repertoire in the discovery cohort had been generated on one and the same sequencing platform. HLA typing included class I and class II loci at four-digit resolution. The number of typed donors differed by locus: about 620-640 for A, B, C, DRB1 and DQB1; some 540 for DQA1; approximately 600 for DPA1; and roughly 490 for DPB1. Because of strong linkage in the cohort, five DR-DQ haplotypes were treated as single units for association and clustering. Across approximately 400 genotyped donors of the cohort, an average of roughly 200,000 unique TCR beta nucleotide sequences per donor were sequenced, and roughly 20% of those sequences were non-productive.

General conclusions and limits of the study: In this cohort, only TCR beta chains were sequenced, and detectable features were limited by the absence of alpha or paired-chain data. While some public TCRs were present in many individuals, most TCR sequences turned up only very rarely across donors. The earlier analysis of 587 of the donors excluded 15 to 20 rarely observed V segments, including chromosome 9 orphons, because counts were too low. V-gene and J-gene trimming of TCR beta chains was associated with a missense DCLRE1C variant in a later genetic analysis, and the association was replicated in an independent cohort. In a later analysis, several top co-occurrence clusters were reported to appear linked to parvovirus B19, influenza, CMV and Epstein-Barr virus. According to a later genetic analysis, donors in an Asian-associated ancestry cluster had fewer N-insertions in productive TCRs than the approximately 610-donor mean. Immune exposure information for the cohort was limited to CMV serostatus. A later analysis found that HLA-associated TCR beta chains were more clonally expanded and had lower generation probabilities than equally common non-associated chains. The presence/absence analyses assumed that sequencing depth was roughly uniform across donors, and that assumption may not be true. The sequencing pipeline was judged likely to have produced a cluster of highly shared sequence variants as a technical artifact. A further reported finding was that TCR beta sequences accurately predicted the HLA-A and HLA-B alleles for most subjects in the first cohort. In both the original and validation cohorts, the classifier was reported to diagnose cytomegalovirus status with high specificity and sensitivity. When HLA alleles, especially DR and DQ, strongly co-occurred, attributing TCR associations to individual alleles was difficult. In a later analysis, most CMV-associated TCR beta chains were found to appear HLA-restricted, with HLA associations seemingly driven largely by CMV exposure. Some IMGT-functional V segments, including TRBV6-2 and TRBV6-3, could not be distinguished by the 87-base-pair reads and were therefore excluded. In a later analysis, the rate of TCR association differed among HLA loci, with DRB1 alleles having the most associated TCRs and HLA-C alleles having the fewest. HLA typing was unavailable for some donors at each locus, so association tests used only the typed subset. Correlated functional status among segregating V segments might reflect linkage disequilibrium, but an unknown experimental factor could not be ruled out. In vitro tests confirmed that a few of the cytomegalovirus-associated TCR beta chains recognize cytomegalovirus antigens. The study listed 150 to 200 TCR beta chains as associated with cytomegalovirus. In an earlier analysis of approximately 600 of the donors, most TCR beta V segments were observed in productive rearrangements about 87% or about 30% of the time, broadly matching IMGT annotations. A later analysis associated 15,000 to 20,000 TCR beta sequences with specific HLA alleles at a false discovery rate of 0.05. The authors suggested that the approach could potentially be generalized to other disease states and immunological phenotypes.

Germline trimming: 2 bases from V, 4 bases from J; junction bases outside gene matches: 8. The germline V gene yields MDHEN for CDR1 and SYDVKM for CDR2. From cysteine to phenylalanine, the CDR3 is 16 amino acids long. The CDR3 DNA has 48 bases and is translated from base 1. The sequence links TRBV28 to TRBJ2-5; 9 junctional bases match TRBD1. The receptor's source is a male donor in good health and CMV-seronegative. The sample taken for sequencing was PBMCs. The DNA is TGTGCCAGCAGTTTACCCCAGGGACAGGGCGGAGAGACCCAGTACTTC. It specifies CASSLPQGQGGETQYF.